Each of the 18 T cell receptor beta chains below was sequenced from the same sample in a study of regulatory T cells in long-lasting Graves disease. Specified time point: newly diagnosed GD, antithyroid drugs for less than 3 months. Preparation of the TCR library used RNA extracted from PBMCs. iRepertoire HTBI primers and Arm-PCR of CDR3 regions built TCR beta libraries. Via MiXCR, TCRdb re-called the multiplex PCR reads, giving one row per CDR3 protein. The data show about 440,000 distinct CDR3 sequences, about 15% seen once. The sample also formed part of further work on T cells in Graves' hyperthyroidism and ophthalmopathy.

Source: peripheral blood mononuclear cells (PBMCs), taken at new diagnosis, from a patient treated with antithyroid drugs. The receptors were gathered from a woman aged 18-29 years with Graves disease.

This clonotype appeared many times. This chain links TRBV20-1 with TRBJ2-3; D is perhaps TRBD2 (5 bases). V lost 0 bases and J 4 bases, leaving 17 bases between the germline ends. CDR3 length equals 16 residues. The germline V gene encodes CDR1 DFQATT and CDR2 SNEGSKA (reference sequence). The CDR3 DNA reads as TGCAGTGCTAGAGACCCCAGTACGGGAATGGCAGATACGCAGTATTTT. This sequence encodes CSARDPSTGMADTQYF.

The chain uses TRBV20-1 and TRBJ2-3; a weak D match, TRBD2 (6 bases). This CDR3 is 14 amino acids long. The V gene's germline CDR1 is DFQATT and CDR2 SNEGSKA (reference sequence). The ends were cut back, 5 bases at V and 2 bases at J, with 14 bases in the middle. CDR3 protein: CSASRLEATDTQYF. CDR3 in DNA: TGCAGTGCTTCCCGACTAGAAGCCACAGATACGCAGTATTTT.

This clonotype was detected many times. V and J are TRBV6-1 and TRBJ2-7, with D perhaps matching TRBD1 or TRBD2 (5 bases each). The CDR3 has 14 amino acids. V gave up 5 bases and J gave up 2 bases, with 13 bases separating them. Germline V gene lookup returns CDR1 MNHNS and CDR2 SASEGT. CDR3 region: CASSRTGTAYEQYF. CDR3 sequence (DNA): TGTGCCAGCAGTAGAACCGGGACGGCCTACGAGCAGTACTTC.

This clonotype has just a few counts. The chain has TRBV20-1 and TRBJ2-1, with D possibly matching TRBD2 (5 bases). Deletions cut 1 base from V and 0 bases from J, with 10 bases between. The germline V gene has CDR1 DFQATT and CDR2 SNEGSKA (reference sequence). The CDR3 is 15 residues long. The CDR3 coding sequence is TGCAGTGCTAGAGTACTAGGGAGCTCCTACAATGAGCAGTTCTTC. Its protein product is CSARVLGSSYNEQFF.

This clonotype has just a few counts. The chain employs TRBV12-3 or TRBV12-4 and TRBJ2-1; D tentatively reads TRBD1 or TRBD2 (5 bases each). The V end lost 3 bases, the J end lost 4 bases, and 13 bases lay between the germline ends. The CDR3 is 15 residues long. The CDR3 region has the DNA TGTGCCAGCAGTTTGTTTTCCAGGGAGTACAATGAGCAGTTCTTC. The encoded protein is CASSLFSREYNEQFF.

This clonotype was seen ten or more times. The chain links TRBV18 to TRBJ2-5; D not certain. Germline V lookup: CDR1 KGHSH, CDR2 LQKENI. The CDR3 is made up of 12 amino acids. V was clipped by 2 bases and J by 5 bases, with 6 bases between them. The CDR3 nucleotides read TGTGCCAGCTCACCAGTAGGGGAGACCCAGTACTTC. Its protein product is CASSPVGETQYF.

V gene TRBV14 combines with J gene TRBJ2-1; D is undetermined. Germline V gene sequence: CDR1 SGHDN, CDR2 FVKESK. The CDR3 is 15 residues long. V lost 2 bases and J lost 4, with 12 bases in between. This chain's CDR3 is CASSQRRNGYNEQFF. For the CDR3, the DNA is TGTGCCAGCAGCCAACGCAGAAACGGGTACAATGAGCAGTTCTTC.

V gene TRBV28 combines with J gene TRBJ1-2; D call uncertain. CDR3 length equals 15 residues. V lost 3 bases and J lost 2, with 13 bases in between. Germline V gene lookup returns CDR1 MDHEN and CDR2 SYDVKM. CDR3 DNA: TGTGCCAGCAGTTTCGTCCGGTCGGAGAACTATGGCTACACCTTC. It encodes CASSFVRSENYGYTF.

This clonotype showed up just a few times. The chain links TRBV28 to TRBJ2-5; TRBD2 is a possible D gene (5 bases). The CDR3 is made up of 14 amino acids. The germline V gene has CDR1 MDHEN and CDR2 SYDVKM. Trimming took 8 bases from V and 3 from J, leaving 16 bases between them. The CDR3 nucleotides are TGTGCCAGCTCAACCGCTTGGCGGGAAGAGACCCAGTACTTC. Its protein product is CASSTAWREETQYF. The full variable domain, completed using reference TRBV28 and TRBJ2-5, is DVKVTQSSRYLVKRTGEKVFLECVQDMDHENMFWYRQDPGLGLRLIYFSYDVKMKEKGDIPEGYSVSREKKERFSLILESASTNQTSMYLCASSTAWREETQYFGPGTRLLVL.

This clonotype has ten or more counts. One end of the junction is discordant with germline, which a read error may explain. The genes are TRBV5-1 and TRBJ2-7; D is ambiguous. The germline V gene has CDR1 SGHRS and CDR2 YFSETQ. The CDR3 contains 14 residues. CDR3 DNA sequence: TGTGCCAGCAGCTTGCAGCCCGAAGACTACGAGCAGTACTTC. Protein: CASSLQPEDYEQYF.

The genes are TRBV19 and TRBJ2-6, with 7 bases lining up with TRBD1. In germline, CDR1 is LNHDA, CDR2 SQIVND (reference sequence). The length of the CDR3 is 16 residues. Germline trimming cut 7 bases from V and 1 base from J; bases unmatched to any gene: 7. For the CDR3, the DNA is TGTGCCAGTAATTGGGACAGAACGTCTGGGGCCAACGTCCTGACTTTC. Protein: CASNWDRTSGANVLTF.

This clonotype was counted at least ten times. This CDR3 is CSARGGENYGYTF. The CDR3 bases are TGCAGTGCTAGAGGGGGGGAGAACTATGGCTACACCTTC. The chain employs TRBV20-1 and TRBJ1-2; D might be TRBD1 (5 bases). The CDR3 runs 13 residues. Trimming pared 1 base from V and 2 bases from J, leaving 8 bases between. The germline CDR1 and CDR2 sequences are DFQATT and SNEGSKA (reference sequence).

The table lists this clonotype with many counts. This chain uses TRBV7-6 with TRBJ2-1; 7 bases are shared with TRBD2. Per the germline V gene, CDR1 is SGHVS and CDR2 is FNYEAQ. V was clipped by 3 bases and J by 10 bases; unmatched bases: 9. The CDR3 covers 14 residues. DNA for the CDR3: TGTGCCAGCAGCTTGGGAGGGCCCGGGAAAGAGCAGTTCTTC. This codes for CASSLGGPGKEQFF.

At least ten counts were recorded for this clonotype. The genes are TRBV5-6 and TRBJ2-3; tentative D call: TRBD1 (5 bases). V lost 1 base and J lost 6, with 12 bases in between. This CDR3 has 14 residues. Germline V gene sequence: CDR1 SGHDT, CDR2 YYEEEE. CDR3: CASSLSSGWDTQYF. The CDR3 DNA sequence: TGTGCCAGCAGCTTGTCGTCAGGGTGGGATACGCAGTATTTT.

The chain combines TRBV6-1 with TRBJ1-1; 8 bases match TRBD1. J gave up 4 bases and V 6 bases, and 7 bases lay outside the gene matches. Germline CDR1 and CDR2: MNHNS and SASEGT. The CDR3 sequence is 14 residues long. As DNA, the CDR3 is TGTGCCAGCAGACGGACAGGGCGAAGCACTGAAGCTTTCTTT. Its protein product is CASRRTGRSTEAFF.

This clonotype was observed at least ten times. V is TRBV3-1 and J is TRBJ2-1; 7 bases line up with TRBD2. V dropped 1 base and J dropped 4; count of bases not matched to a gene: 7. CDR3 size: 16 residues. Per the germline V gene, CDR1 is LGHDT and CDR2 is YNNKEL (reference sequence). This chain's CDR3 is CASSQVPLARYNEQFF. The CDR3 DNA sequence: TGTGCCAGCAGCCAAGTCCCACTAGCGAGGTACAATGAGCAGTTCTTC.

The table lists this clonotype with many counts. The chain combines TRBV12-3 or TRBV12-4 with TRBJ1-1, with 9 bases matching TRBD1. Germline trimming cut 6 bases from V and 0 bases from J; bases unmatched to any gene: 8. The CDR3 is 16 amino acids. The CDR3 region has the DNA TGTGCCAGCAGGACATTCACAGGGGGCCTGAACACTGAAGCTTTCTTT. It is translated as CASRTFTGGLNTEAFF.

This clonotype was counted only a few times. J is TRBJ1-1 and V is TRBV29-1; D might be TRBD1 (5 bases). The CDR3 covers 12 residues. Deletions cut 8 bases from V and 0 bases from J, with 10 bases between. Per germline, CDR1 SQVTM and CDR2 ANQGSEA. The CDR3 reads CSHGALNTEAFF. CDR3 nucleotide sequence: TGCAGCCATGGGGCCCTGAACACTGAAGCTTTCTTT.